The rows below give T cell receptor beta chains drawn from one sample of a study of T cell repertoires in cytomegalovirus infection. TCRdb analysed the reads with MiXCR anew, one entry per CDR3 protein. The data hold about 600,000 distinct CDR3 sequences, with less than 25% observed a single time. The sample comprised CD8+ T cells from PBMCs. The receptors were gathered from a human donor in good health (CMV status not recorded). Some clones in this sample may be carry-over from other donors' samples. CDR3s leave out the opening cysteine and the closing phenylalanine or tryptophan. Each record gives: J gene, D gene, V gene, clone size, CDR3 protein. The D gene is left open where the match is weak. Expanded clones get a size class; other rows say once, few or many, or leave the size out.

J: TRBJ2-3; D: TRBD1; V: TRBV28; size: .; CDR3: ASSWTGASTDTQY
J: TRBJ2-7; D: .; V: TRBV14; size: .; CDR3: ASSQVEGAYEQY
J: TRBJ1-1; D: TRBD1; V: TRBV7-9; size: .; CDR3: ASSLDRGSGTEAF
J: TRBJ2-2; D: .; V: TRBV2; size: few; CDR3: ASSGRTSNTGELF
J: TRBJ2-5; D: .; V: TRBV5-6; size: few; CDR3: ASSLRFEVKETQY
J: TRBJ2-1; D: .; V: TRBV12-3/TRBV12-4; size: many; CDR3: ASSPKPGDRPQWPYNEQF
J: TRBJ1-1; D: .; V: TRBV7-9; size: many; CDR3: ASSSRTTGPGTEAF
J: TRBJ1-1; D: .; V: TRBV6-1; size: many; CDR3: ASSEGEMNTEAF
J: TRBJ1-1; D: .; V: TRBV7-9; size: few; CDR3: ASSPLSGEVTEAF
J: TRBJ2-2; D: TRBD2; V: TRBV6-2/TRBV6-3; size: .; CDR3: ASSPRTSGGRNTGELF
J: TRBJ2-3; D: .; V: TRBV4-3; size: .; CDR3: ASSQGGRTSDTQY
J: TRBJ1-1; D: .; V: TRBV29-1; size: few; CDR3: SVEEGGNTEAF
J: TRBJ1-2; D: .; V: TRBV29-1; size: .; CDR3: SVEGGRGYGYT
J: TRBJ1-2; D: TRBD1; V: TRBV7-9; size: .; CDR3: ASSGTEIYGYT